This paragraph covers one TCR beta chain sequence. Any gene name here is a mouse gene name. The CDR3 extends 1 residue past the end of the read, so its final part is completed from the germline J gene. In germline, CDR1 is SNHLY, CDR2 FYNGKV (reference sequence). V lost 3 bases to trimming and J lost 3 bases, with 6 bases between them. This CDR3 region has 14 residues. Documented time point: mouse harvest day 7 after allogeneic transplant. Each mouse received 10^7 T-cell-depleted marrow cells plus 10^6 splenic CD5+ T cells by tail vein. The method was immunoSEQ multiplex PCR; TCRdb's version includes in-frame clones alone and lacks a portion of them. The data show around 8,700 clones, around 40% seen once. This entry belongs to a study of tissue T cells after allogeneic stem cell transplantation.

The specimen was skin. This TCR came from a female BALB/c mouse given C57BL/6 T cells with graft-versus-host disease after an allogeneic hematopoietic cell transplant. The gene calls are TRBV3 and TRBJ1-6; maybe TRBD1 (5 bases). TRBJ1-6 is classed as an ORF, of uncertain function. This CDR3 is CASSFRDYNSPLYF. The sequenced CDR3 bases are TGTGCCAGCAGCTTCAGGGACTATAATTCGCCCCTCTAC.